This T cell receptor beta chain is from a study of blood T cell repertoires in COVID-19. This CDR3 is 15 amino acids long. V gave up 6 bases and J gave up 4 bases; unmatched junction bases: 8. Germline V lookup: CDR1 SNHLY, CDR2 FYNNEI. Original data processing: For nucleated cells, counts were estimated from reference gene primer amplification. The repertoire was sequenced with immunoSEQ multiplex PCR; TCRdb's copy has only in-frame clones and lacks some. From that table come the V and J calls and clone size; the DNA was used to work out D and trimming. The sample lists approximately 300,000 clones, about nine tenths occurring once.

This sequence originates from a woman in her thirties or forties with acute or convalescent COVID-19. The chain employs TRBV2 and TRBJ1-5; 8 bases map to TRBD1. Sample: peripheral blood. CDR3 sequence: CASRALGTGNQPQHF. CDR3 DNA sequence: TGTGCCAGCAGGGCCTTGGGGACAGGAAATCAGCCCCAGCATTTT.